The present T cell receptor beta chain was sequenced within a study of T-cell reconstitution after alpha-beta-depleted transplantation in children. Using unique molecular identifiers, the investigators prepared the TCRbeta library. A single record per CDR3 protein comes from TCRdb applying MiXCR to the PCR reads. The sample has roughly 350,000 distinct CDR3 sequences, 15% to 20% seen once. The study's findings and limits: A year had passed since transplant, and T-cell counts and diversity by then came mostly from newly produced T cells.

Turning to this clonotype: No antigen is known for it.

The J segment lost 3 bases and the V segment lost 7 bases, leaving 7 bases of the junction unmatched. The length of the CDR3 is 15 residues. The rearrangement joins TRBV12-3 or TRBV12-4 to TRBJ2-1, with 9 bases that match TRBD2. The receptor's source is a male patient between 2 and 10 years old who had a stem cell transplant for acute lymphoblastic leukemia, so the T cells may come from the graft donor. Sequences were derived from PBMCs, mostly from graft donor cells, sampled 360 days after TCRalphabeta/CD19-depleted stem cell transplant. The CDR3 sequence: CASTEIAGVYNEQFF. The CDR3 region has the DNA TGTGCCAGCACCGAAATAGCGGGAGTCTACAATGAGCAGTTCTTC.